The rows below give T cell receptor beta chains drawn from one sample of a study of control samples from healthy donors and cancer patients. The protocol was immunoSEQ multiplex PCR, while the TCRdb copy is restricted to in-frame clones and leaves out a portion. The sample holds fewer than 300,000 clones, about four fifths seen once. The sample was PBMCs. The origin of the receptors is a woman aged 55 to 70 with lung cancer. Both conserved end residues are part of each CDR3. The D gene is left open where the match is weak. Expanded clones get a size class; other rows say once, few or many, or leave the size out.

v_gene: TRBV5-1; abundance: .; j_gene: TRBJ2-1; d_gene: .; CDR3nt: TGCGCCAGCAGCCAGACTAGTAACAATGAGCAGTTCTTC; CDR3aa: CASSQTSNNEQFF
v_gene: TRBV11-2; abundance: .; j_gene: TRBJ2-7; d_gene: TRBD1; CDR3nt: TGTGCCAGCAGCCTGGACAGGGGCGAGCAGTACTTC; CDR3aa: CASSLDRGEQYF
v_gene: TRBV3-1/TRBV3-2; abundance: .; j_gene: TRBJ1-1; d_gene: .; CDR3nt: TGTGCCAGCAGCCAAGTCGGGGGCGACACTGAAGCTTTCTTT; CDR3aa: CASSQVGGDTEAFF
v_gene: TRBV14; abundance: .; j_gene: TRBJ2-1; d_gene: TRBD2; CDR3nt: TGTGCCAGCAGCAAGCTAGCGGGATCATTGAATGAGCAGTTCTTC; CDR3aa: CASSKLAGSLNEQFF
v_gene: TRBV7-9; abundance: .; j_gene: TRBJ1-5; d_gene: .; CDR3nt: TGTGCCAGCAGCTTTTCCGAAAGCAATCAGCCCCAGCATTTT; CDR3aa: CASSFSESNQPQHF
v_gene: TRBV19; abundance: .; j_gene: TRBJ2-1; d_gene: TRBD2; CDR3nt: TGTGCCAGTAGTCAAGCGGGGACCTACAATGAGCAGTTCTTC; CDR3aa: CASSQAGTYNEQFF
v_gene: TRBV9; abundance: once; j_gene: TRBJ2-7; d_gene: TRBD1; CDR3nt: TGTGCCAGCAGCGTATTTCCAGCCGGGACAGGGGGTGAGCAGTACTTC; CDR3aa: CASSVFPAGTGGEQYF
v_gene: TRBV28; abundance: .; j_gene: TRBJ2-2; d_gene: TRBD2; CDR3nt: TGTGCCAGCAGTTTAAAGGCACTAGCGGGAGGCACCGGGGAGCTGTTTTTT; CDR3aa: CASSLKALAGGTGELFF
v_gene: TRBV20-1; abundance: .; j_gene: TRBJ1-2; d_gene: .; CDR3nt: TGCAGTGCCACGGACGGAACGGGCTACACCTTC; CDR3aa: CSATDGTGYTF
v_gene: TRBV28; abundance: .; j_gene: TRBJ1-2; d_gene: .; CDR3nt: TGTGCCAGCAGTTCGGGGTATGGCTACACCTTC; CDR3aa: CASSSGYGYTF